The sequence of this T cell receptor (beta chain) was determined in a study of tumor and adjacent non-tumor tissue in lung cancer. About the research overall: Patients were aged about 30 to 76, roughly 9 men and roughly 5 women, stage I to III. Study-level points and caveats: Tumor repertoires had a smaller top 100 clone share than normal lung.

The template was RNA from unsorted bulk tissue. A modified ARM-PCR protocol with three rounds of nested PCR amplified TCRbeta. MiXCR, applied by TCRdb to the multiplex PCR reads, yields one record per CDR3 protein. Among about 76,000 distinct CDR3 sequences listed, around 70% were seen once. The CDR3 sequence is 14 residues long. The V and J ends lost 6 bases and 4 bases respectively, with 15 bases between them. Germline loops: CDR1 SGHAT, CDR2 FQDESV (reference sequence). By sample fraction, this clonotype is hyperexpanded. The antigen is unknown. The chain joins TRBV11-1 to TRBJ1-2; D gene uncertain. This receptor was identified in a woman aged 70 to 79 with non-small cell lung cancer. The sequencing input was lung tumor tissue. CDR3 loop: CASSHSGVGYGYTF. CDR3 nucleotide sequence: TGTGCCAGCAGTCATTCGGGAGTTGGCTATGGCTACACCTTC.